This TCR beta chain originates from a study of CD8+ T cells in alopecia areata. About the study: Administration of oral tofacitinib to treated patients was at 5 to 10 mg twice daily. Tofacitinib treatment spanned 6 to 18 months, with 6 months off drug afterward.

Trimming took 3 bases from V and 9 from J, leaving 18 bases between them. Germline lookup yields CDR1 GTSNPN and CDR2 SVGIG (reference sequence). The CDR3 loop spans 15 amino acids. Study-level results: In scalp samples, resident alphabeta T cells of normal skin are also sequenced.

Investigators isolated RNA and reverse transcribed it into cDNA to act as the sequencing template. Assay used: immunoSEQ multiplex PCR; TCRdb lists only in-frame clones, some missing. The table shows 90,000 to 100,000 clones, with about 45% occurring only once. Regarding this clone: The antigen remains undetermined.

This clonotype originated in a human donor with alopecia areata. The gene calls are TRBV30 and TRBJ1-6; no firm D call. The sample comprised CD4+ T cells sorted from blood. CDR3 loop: CAWSGPDLVGSPLHF. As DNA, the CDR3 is TGTGCCTGGAGCGGTCCGGATTTGGTGGGTTCACCCCTCCACTTT.